This record looks at one T cell receptor beta chain sequence and its context. This sample is drawn from a study of blood T cell repertoires in COVID-19. Study-level background: Acute-phase and convalescent COVID-19 samples originated in the United States, Italy and Spain.

The CDR3 spans 11 residues. V was trimmed by 3 bases and J by 6 bases, leaving 4 bases between them. Germline V gene sequence: CDR1 LNHDA, CDR2 SQIVND (reference sequence). Using immunoSEQ multiplex PCR, the repertoire was profiled, and TCRdb retains in-frame clones only, with some absent. The sample holds roughly 140,000 clones, approximately 82% seen once. Sequences were obtained from peripheral blood. The chain couples TRBV19 to TRBJ2-3; no firm D call. The receptor's source is a woman aged 50 to 60 in a cohort sampled during active or convalescent COVID-19. CDR3 coding DNA: TGTGCCAGTAGTATCCTCGATACGCAGTATTTT. Translating gives CASSILDTQYF.